This TCR beta chain was identified in a study of blood T cell repertoires in COVID-19. As for the study in general: T cells, B-cell-depleted T cells, or PBMCs provided the cDNA or gDNA that served as material.

This clone came up a few times. Produced via immunoSEQ multiplex PCR; TCRdb's table is partial and in-frame only. Among some 430,000 clones listed, 90% were seen once. Germline V gene sequence: CDR1 SGHVS, CDR2 FQNEAQ. With 4 bases clipped from V and 6 bases from J, the junction kept 8 bases outside the gene matches. The CDR3 sequence is 14 residues long. Ages ranged from roughly 18 to 100 years, with residence in around 24 US areas. Membership in each cohort depended on participant-reported clinical history. Recovery among Cohort 3 donors was established by two negative PCRs, clearance, or symptom resolution.

What was sequenced was PBMCs or T cells enriched from blood (not recorded which). The V and J genes are TRBV7-8 and TRBJ1-1; 7 bases line up with TRBD1. This sequence originates from a man aged 18 to 29 who had recovered from COVID-19. The chain's CDR3 is CASSYDRVRAEAFF. The CDR3 DNA follows: TGTGCCAGCAGCTACGACAGGGTCCGGGCTGAAGCTTTCTTT.